This entry lists 24 T cell receptor beta chains sequenced from one sample in a study of T cells in Graves' hyperthyroidism and ophthalmopathy. The CDR3 regions of TCR beta were amplified from RNA transcripts. The study used the HTBI primer set for a first-round RT-PCR of the TCR CDR3. TCRdb itself ran the multiplex PCR reads through MiXCR, one entry per CDR3 protein. This sample has around 600,000 distinct CDR3 sequences; about 45% occur once, and the top ten carry about 7%. The sample comprised peripheral blood or thyroid tissue (not recorded which). The receptors derive from an adult man with Graves' disease, either hyperthyroidism or ophthalmopathy (not recorded which).

This clonotype was seen a few times. V and J are TRBV20-1 and TRBJ1-5; D perhaps matches TRBD1 (6 bases). The CDR3 is made up of 15 amino acids. V lost 3 bases and J 2 bases, leaving 14 bases between the germline ends. Germline CDR1 and CDR2: DFQATT and SNEGSKA (reference sequence). In DNA, the CDR3 is TGCAGTGCTAGGGGCAGGGGACGGGGCAATCAGCCCCAGCATTTT. Protein: CSARGRGRGNQPQHF.

CDR3 protein: CSVDEGVDEKLFF. The CDR3 DNA sequence: TGCAGCGTTGATGAGGGGGTTGATGAAAAACTGTTTTTT. The gene calls are TRBV29-1 and TRBJ1-4; D perhaps matches TRBD1 (6 bases). The CDR3 covers 13 residues. V lost 3 bases and J 6 bases, leaving 11 bases between the germline ends. Germline V gene data show CDR1 as SQVTM and CDR2 as ANQGSEA.

The chain joins TRBV25-1 to TRBJ1-1, with D possibly matching TRBD1 (6 bases). The CDR3 is made up of 15 amino acids. Germline V gene data show CDR1 as MGHDK and CDR2 as SYGVNS. Deletions cut 8 bases from V and 0 bases from J, with 16 bases between. This CDR3 is CASHATGKMNTEAFF. The CDR3 region has the DNA TGTGCCAGCCACGCAACAGGGAAGATGAACACTGAAGCTTTCTTT. Looking up the rest from reference TRBV25-1 and TRBJ1-1 gives the full variable domain: EADIYQTPRYLVIGTGKKITLECSQTMGHDKMYWYQQDPGMELHLIHYSYGVNSTEKGDLSSESTVSRIRTEHFPLTLESARPSHTSQYLCASHATGKMNTEAFFGQGTRLTVV.

The chain links TRBV29-1 to TRBJ1-4, with D possibly matching TRBD1 (5 bases). Trimming cost V 4 bases and J 3 bases, with 12 bases left between them. There are 14 residues in the CDR3. Germline V gives CDR1 SQVTM, CDR2 ANQGSEA. The DNA for the CDR3 is TGCAGCGTTGTGGGGGAGGGAGCTAATGAAAAACTGTTTTTT. Protein sequence: CSVVGEGANEKLFF. Together with reference TRBV29-1 and TRBJ1-4, the CDR3 gives the full variable domain: SAVISQKPSRDICQRGTSLTIQCQVDSQVTMMFWYRQQPGQSLTLIATANQGSEATYESGFVIDKFPISRPNLTFSTLTVSNMSPEDSSIYLCSVVGEGANEKLFFGSGTQLSVL.

The J gene is TRBJ2-5, the V gene TRBV20-1; 10 nucleotides align to TRBD1. Germline CDR1 reads DFQATT; CDR2 reads SNEGSKA (reference sequence). V was pared by 6 bases and J by 0 bases, with 7 bases of the junction left unmatched. The CDR3 contains 15 residues. This CDR3 is CSASPGTGDQETQYF. The CDR3 nucleotides read TGCAGTGCGTCACCCGGGACAGGGGACCAAGAGACCCAGTACTTC.

This chain uses TRBV7-9 with TRBJ1-1; D not certain. CDR1 SEHNR and CDR2 FQNEAQ come from the germline V gene (reference sequence). V lost 1 base to trimming and J lost 0 bases, with 15 bases between them. This CDR3 is built from 17 residues. The CDR3 sequence: CASSLVGRSGMNTEAFF. The CDR3 nucleotides read TGTGCCAGCAGCTTAGTTGGGCGGTCGGGGATGAACACTGAAGCTTTCTTT.

This clonotype has a count of ten or more. The chain recombines TRBV7-9 with TRBJ2-5; D perhaps matches TRBD1 (5 bases). V lost 7 bases and J 4 bases, leaving 19 bases between the germline ends. There are 15 residues in the CDR3. The V gene's germline CDR1 is SEHNR and CDR2 FQNEAQ (reference sequence). CDR3 sequence: CASTVEPGWGETQYF. CDR3 DNA sequence: TGTGCCAGCACCGTCGAACCAGGGTGGGGAGAGACCCAGTACTTC.

About this clonotype itself: A much larger clone differs by one base, so this may be a read error. CDR3 region: CASSRYQSSDEQYF. The DNA of the CDR3 is TGTGCTAGCAGTCGCTACCAAAGCTCCGACGAGCAGTACTTC. The V and J genes are TRBV7-7 and TRBJ2-7; D unclear. In germline, CDR1 is SSHAT, CDR2 FNYEAQ (reference sequence). This CDR3 has 14 amino acids.

This chain connects TRBV7-1 to TRBJ1-1; TRBD1 agrees at 9 bases. TRBV7-1 is an ORF; its function is uncertain. The CDR3 is 16 residues long. The trim removed 6 bases at V and 1 base at J, leaving 9 bases unmatched. The CDR3 nucleotides read TGTGCCAGCAGGTCAACGAACAGGGGGCCGAACACTGAAGCTTTCTTT. Translating it yields CASRSTNRGPNTEAFF.

The chain recombines TRBV29-1 with TRBJ2-6, with TRBD1 matching over 10 bases. Germline V CDR1 and CDR2: SQVTM, ANQGSEA. After removal of 6 bases from V and 0 bases from J, the junction contained 5 bases not matched to a gene. The CDR3 loop spans 16 amino acids. This CDR3 is CSVKGTGDSGANVLTF. DNA for the CDR3: TGCAGCGTCAAAGGGACAGGGGACTCTGGGGCCAACGTCCTGACTTTC.

The chain links TRBV7-9 to TRBJ1-1, with D possibly TRBD1 on 6 matching bases. Trimming pared 2 bases from V and 5 bases from J, leaving 18 bases between. Germline CDR1 SEHNR, CDR2 FQNEAQ (reference sequence). CDR3 length: 16 amino acids. The CDR3 DNA reads TGTGCCAGCAGCTTATCCCTACAGGGTCGTTGGACTGAAGCTTTCTTT. Translated, it gives CASSLSLQGRWTEAFF.

This chain connects TRBV20-1 to TRBJ2-5; 11 bases map to TRBD1. The CDR3 contains 14 residues. The junction had 13 bases not matched to a gene; V was cut back by 6 bases and J by 10 bases. CDR1 is DFQATT and CDR2 is SNEGSKA in the germline V gene (reference sequence). The CDR3 nucleotides are TGCAGTGCCCCCGGGACAGGGGGTCCAGATGGCCAGTACTTC. This codes for CSAPGTGGPDGQYF.

Ten or more counts support this clonotype. The V gene is TRBV7-2, the J gene TRBJ1-6, with unresolved D. The CDR3 consists of 12 residues. CDR1 and CDR2 (germline): SGHTA, FQGNSA. V gave up 0 bases and J gave up 15 bases, with 9 bases separating them. In DNA, the CDR3 is TGTGCCAGCAGCTTAGCGCTGGGTATCCTCCACTTT. This sequence encodes CASSLALGILHF.

The CDR3 DNA reads as TGTGCCAGCAGTGAATTAGGGCAGGGGCAGACCCAGTACTTC. The encoded protein is CASSELGQGQTQYF. J is TRBJ2-5 and V is TRBV25-1, with D maybe TRBD1 (6 bases). Per germline, CDR1 MGHDK and CDR2 SYGVNS. CDR3 length: 14 amino acids. Trimming removed 1 base at V and 6 bases at J, with 12 bases between.

This clonotype was detected ten times or more. This rearrangement joins TRBV29-1 to TRBJ2-7; perhaps TRBD1 as D (5 bases). CDR1 SQVTM and CDR2 ANQGSEA come from the germline V gene. V dropped 0 bases and J dropped 5 bases, with 14 bases sitting between them. The CDR3 sequence is 14 residues long. The CDR3 region is CSVEDRQGSHEQYF. DNA of the CDR3: TGCAGCGTTGAAGATCGTCAGGGTTCCCACGAGCAGTACTTC.

The chain couples TRBV7-9 to TRBJ1-1, with unresolved D. The CDR3 totals 16 residues. Looked up from germline, CDR1 is SEHNR and CDR2 is FQNEAQ (reference sequence). V lost 1 base and J lost 1, with 13 bases in between. As DNA, the CDR3 is TGTGCCAGCAGCTTAGATGGGAAGGGCCAGAACACTGAAGCTTTCTTT. Its protein is CASSLDGKGQNTEAFF.

The CDR3, as DNA: TGCAGTGCTCCCCGGGGGAGCGGGAGTCGATACGAGCAGTACTTC. It is translated as CSAPRGSGSRYEQYF. The chain links TRBV20-1 to TRBJ2-7, with 8 bases identical to TRBD2. Germline lookup yields CDR1 DFQATT and CDR2 SNEGSKA (reference sequence). The CDR3 is 15 amino acids. J gave up 4 bases and V 5 bases, and 13 bases lay outside the gene matches.

This clonotype came up many times. This chain uses TRBV7-9 with TRBJ1-4; possibly TRBD1 for D (6 bases). The CDR3 is 14 residues long. Trimming cost V 5 bases and J 5 bases, with 12 bases left between them. The germline CDR1 and CDR2 sequences are SEHNR and FQNEAQ (reference sequence). CDR3 residues: CASSIGTRNEKLFF. For the CDR3, the DNA is TGTGCCAGCAGCATCGGGACACGGAATGAAAAACTGTTTTTT.

The rearrangement links TRBV6-5 to TRBJ1-5; D remains unclear. The CDR3 consists of 14 residues. Germline CDR1 MNHEY, CDR2 SVGAGI. V lost 3 bases and J lost 6, with 12 bases in between. The DNA of the CDR3 is TGTGCCAGCAGTTATGGGCGGCCGGGTCAGCCCCAGCATTTT. Encoded protein: CASSYGRPGQPQHF.

The chain employs TRBV5-4 and TRBJ2-2, with 14 nucleotides matching TRBD2. V lost 5 bases to trimming and J lost 4 bases; unmatched junction nucleotides: 10. The CDR3 is made up of 18 amino acids. The germline gives CDR1 SGHNT, CDR2 YYREEE (reference sequence). Here the CDR3 reads CASRLGLAGGRGTGELFF. The CDR3 region has the DNA TGTGCCAGCAGGCTAGGACTAGCGGGGGGACGTGGCACCGGGGAGCTGTTTTTT.

With respect to this clonotype: The junction does not match germline at one end; this may be a read error. This chain links TRBV2 with TRBJ2-7, with a tentative D call TRBD1 (5 bases). This CDR3 is 15 amino acids long. CDR1 and CDR2 (germline): SNHLY, FYNNEI. CDR3 nucleotide sequence: TGTGCCATCAGTGCCGCGACAGCCCCAGGGAACGAGCAGTACTTC. This translates into CAISAATAPGNEQYF.

The chain couples TRBV7-9 to TRBJ1-2; D ambiguous. Trimming took off 6 bases at V and 5 bases at J, with 16 bases between the two ends. This CDR3 comprises 14 residues. CDR1 and CDR2 (germline): SEHNR, FQNEAQ (reference sequence). The CDR3 DNA sequence: TGTGCCAGCAGTTTACCCTACCTTGGGTATGGCTACACCTTC. This sequence encodes CASSLPYLGYGYTF.

The chain carries TRBV5-1 and TRBJ1-2; TRBD1 aligns across 7 bases. The junction had 11 bases not matched to a gene; V was cut back by 4 bases and J by 8 bases. The V gene's germline CDR1 is SGHRS and CDR2 YFSETQ. CDR3 length: 14 amino acids. CDR3 region: CASSRKGTAWGYTF. CDR3 bases: TGCGCCAGCAGCCGCAAAGGGACAGCCTGGGGCTACACCTTC.

V gene TRBV7-2 combines with J gene TRBJ1-5; D is ambiguous. Trimming took off 5 bases at V and 7 bases at J, with 12 bases between the two ends. The germline gives CDR1 SGHTA, CDR2 FQGNSA. CDR3 size: 13 residues. The CDR3 loop reads CASSTPPGQPQHF. The DNA for the CDR3 is TGTGCCAGCAGCACACCGCCGGGACAGCCCCAGCATTTT.